The source of this T cell receptor beta chain is a study of blood T cell repertoires in COVID-19. Study background: Samples representing acute and convalescent COVID-19 were sourced from the United States, Italy and Spain. In each case, the material was cDNA or gDNA derived from T cells, B-cell-depleted T cells, or PBMCs.

Original handling: Reference gene primer amplification gave nucleated cell count estimates. Repertoires were generated with immunoSEQ multiplex PCR, while TCRdb's copy carries only in-frame clones and drops some. V and J calls and clone size are those listed in that table; D and trimming were worked out from the DNA. The sample lists around 150,000 clones; about 92% were seen once. The sequence came from a man younger than 40 with COVID-19, enrolled during active disease. The sequencing input was peripheral blood.

The CDR3 DNA sequence: TGCGCCAGCAGCCAAGTCAGGGGATATGGCTACACCTTC. Its protein product is CASSQVRGYGYTF. The chain recombines TRBV4-1 with TRBJ1-2, with a weak D call TRBD1 (6 bases). This CDR3 region has 13 residues. Trimming removed 1 base at V and 5 bases at J, with 8 bases between. Looked up from germline, CDR1 is MGHRA and CDR2 is YSYEKL.